The entry below describes one T cell receptor (beta chain). Its antigen is unidentified. A J-beta primer mix and a sample-barcoded 5' primer were used in a second PCR of roughly 7 to 12 cycles. A 12-random-nucleotide template-switch adaptor tagged each cDNA molecule. Each single sample gave us at least 2.5 million CDR3-containing paired-end reads. TCRdb re-called the 5' RACE reads with MiXCR, one entry per CDR3 protein. The table records 1.4 million or so distinct CDR3 sequences, 35% to 45% of them present only once. CDR1 and CDR2 from the germline V gene are SGHAT and FQNNGV. This CDR3 region has 14 residues. V was clipped by 6 bases and J by 10 bases; unmatched bases: 8. Caucasian individuals from Russia who were healthy and aged roughly 6 to 90 acted as donors. The sample is drawn from a study of blood T cells in healthy people across ages. Study-level points and caveats: Shifts in expanded clonotypes may have been confounded by donor CMV status, which was unknown.

This chain uses TRBV11-2 with TRBJ2-5; TRBD2 aligns across 13 bases. The sequenced sample consisted of blood. This receptor was obtained from a woman aged 18 to 35 in good health. Here the CDR3 DNA reads TGTGCCAGCAGAACCCTAACTAGCGGGGGGGACCAGTACTTC. This sequence encodes CASRTLTSGGDQYF.